This T cell receptor (beta chain) was found in a study of response to subunit inactivated influenza vaccine. This CDR3 spans 14 amino acids. Losses at the gene ends were 5 bases for V and 8 bases for J; bases not matched to a gene: 9. The study, taken as a whole, reports: Authors suggested each seasonal flu vaccination may recruit only limited numbers of new T cells.

Via MiXCR, TCRdb re-called the RT-PCR reads, giving one row per CDR3 protein. The data hold about 780,000 distinct CDR3 sequences, with about 18% observed a single time. As regards this clonotype: The antigen is undetermined.

V gene TRBV12-3 or TRBV12-4 combines with J gene TRBJ1-2, with 9 bases that match TRBD1. Sequencing used PBMCs from blood, obtained about 5 days after vaccination. This sequence originates from a middle-aged man who received an inactivated influenza vaccine. The CDR3: CASSPGTGSLGYTF. CDR3 bases: TGTGCCAGCAGTCCCGGGACAGGGAGTCTCGGCTACACCTTC.